This is a list of T cell receptor beta chains from one sample in a study of blood T cell repertoires in COVID-19. Only in-frame clones appear in the TCRdb table, and some are missing; sequencing was by immunoSEQ multiplex PCR. The sample has hundreds of thousands of clones; roughly 80% are singletons. The sequenced sample consisted of PBMCs or T cells enriched from blood (not recorded which). Receptor source: a man aged 40-49 years who had been exposed to COVID-19. The CDR3 runs from the conserved cysteine through the conserved F or W. The D gene is left open where the match is weak. The listing skips clone size in some rows; elsewhere it reads once, few, many or a size class.

>TRBD1|.|TRBV2|TRBJ1-2
TGTGCCAGCACCATGCAGGGGGTTGGCTACACCTTC
CASTMQGVGYTF
>.|.|TRBV19|TRBJ2-5
TGTGCCAGTTCCCGGGGAATCGAAGAGACCCAGTACTTC
CASSRGIEETQYF
>TRBD2|.|TRBV20-1|TRBJ2-1
TGCAGTGCTAGTCCTAGCGGGAGGTCTTACAATGAGCAGTTCTTC
CSASPSGRSYNEQFF
>.|once|TRBV25-1|TRBJ2-3
TGTGCCAGCAGTTCGGGGGTCAGCACAGATACGCAGTATTTT
CASSSGVSTDTQYF
>TRBD2|.|TRBV5-4|TRBJ2-3
TGTGCCAGCAGATCCGGGACTAGCGGGAGATTAGATACGCAGTATTTT
CASRSGTSGRLDTQYF
>.|.|TRBV7-9|TRBJ2-3
TGTGCCAGCAGCCAAAGTTTGAGTACGCAGTATTTT
CASSQSLSTQYF
>TRBD1|.|TRBV3-1/TRBV3-2|TRBJ1-1
TGTGCCAGCAGCCGCCTCGCAGGGGGCTATGGTGCTGAAGCTTTCTTT
CASSRLAGGYGAEAFF
>TRBD1|.|TRBV20-1|TRBJ1-1
TGCAGTGCTAGTCCGGGACAGTCAAACGGGATGGCTTTCTTT
CSASPGQSNGMAFF
>.|.|TRBV7-2|TRBJ2-7
TGTGCCAGCAGCTACCAACCAGACTCCTACGAGCAGTACTTC
CASSYQPDSYEQYF
>.|.|TRBV6-5|TRBJ1-1
TGTGCCAGCAGGGAGACAGTTCCTGAAGCTTTCTTT
CASRETVPEAFF
>.|once|TRBV18|TRBJ2-7
TGTGCCAGCTCGACCGCCGGCCCGGGTTCGGTCGAGCAGTACTTC
CASSTAGPGSVEQYF
>.|.|TRBV6-5|TRBJ1-5
TGTGCCAGCAGTTACTCCGGGGGAACTCAGCCCCAGCATTTT
CASSYSGGTQPQHF
>.|.|TRBV11-2|TRBJ2-7
TGTGCCAGCAGCTTGACAGCAATTGATACCTACGAGCAGTACTTC
CASSLTAIDTYEQYF
>TRBD2|few|TRBV7-8|TRBJ2-7
TGTGCCAGCAGCTTAGTATTAGCGGGAAACGAGCAGTACTTC
CASSLVLAGNEQYF
>.|.|TRBV2|TRBJ2-7
TGTGCCAGCGGTCATAGCCTAAGCTCCTACGAGCAGTACTTC
CASGHSLSSYEQYF
>.|.|TRBV29-1|TRBJ2-3
TGCAGCGTTGCCACGACAGGACCAGATACGCAGTATTTT
CSVATTGPDTQYF
>TRBD2|.|TRBV10-3|TRBJ2-7
TGTGCCATCAGTGTTGGGCTAGCGGGAGAGAGTGAGAAAGTGGGGCAGTACTTC
CAISVGLAGESEKVGQYF
>.|.|TRBV30|TRBJ1-3
TGTGCCTGCCCACAGCCAAACTCTGGAAACACCATATATTTT
CACPQPNSGNTIYF
>.|.|TRBV7-8|TRBJ1-1
TGTGCCAGCAGAGCGGACCCAGCCACGAACACTGAAGCTTTCTTT
CASRADPATNTEAFF
>.|.|TRBV18|TRBJ1-3
TGTGCCAGCTCACCGGGACAATCTCCTGGAAACACCATATATTTT
CASSPGQSPGNTIYF
>.|.|TRBV30|TRBJ1-6
TGTGCCTGGAGTAAAGGGAGCCCGAGTTCGTTCCACTTT
CAWSKGSPSSFHF
>.|.|TRBV12-3/TRBV12-4|TRBJ2-5
TGTGCCAGCAGTTTAGGGCAGCGGGAGACCCAGTACTTC
CASSLGQRETQYF
>.|.|TRBV13|TRBJ1-1
TGTGCCAGCAGCTTTCTTCGGGGGACGGACACTGAAGCTTTCTTT
CASSFLRGTDTEAFF
>.|.|TRBV24-1|TRBJ1-2
TGTGCCACCAGTGACGGGTCAGTAGACTATGGCTACACCTTC
CATSDGSVDYGYTF
>TRBD1|.|TRBV6-5|TRBJ2-1
TGTGCCAGCGGGGAGGGGGACAGGGTGTGGAATGAGCAGTTCTTC
CASGEGDRVWNEQFF
>.|.|TRBV10-3|TRBJ2-7
TGTGCCGCCAACTCAGTAGGGGTCTACGAGCAGTACTTC
CAANSVGVYEQYF
>TRBD1|.|TRBV7-4|TRBJ1-4
TGTGCCAGCAGCTACTCGGACAGGCTATGGGAAAAACTGTTTTTT
CASSYSDRLWEKLFF
>.|few|TRBV19|TRBJ2-4
TGTGCCAGTAGCTTAGAGGCTAACATTCAGTACTTC
CASSLEANIQYF
>.|.|TRBV19|TRBJ1-1
TGTGCCAGTGGCCACGGGACATCGAACACTGAAGCTTTCTTT
CASGHGTSNTEAFF
>TRBD2|.|TRBV5-4|TRBJ2-5
TGTGCCAGCAGCTTAGCGGGAGGGCAGGTACGAGAGACCCAGTACTTC
CASSLAGGQVRETQYF
>TRBD2|few|TRBV18|TRBJ2-7
TGTGCCAGCTCACCAGTTCCGGGACGGACAAAGCGGGAGGGCTACGAGCAGTACTTC
CASSPVPGRTKREGYEQYF
>TRBD1|.|TRBV4-2|TRBJ1-6
TGTGCCAGCAGCCAAGATCTGGGGACAGCCAATTCACCCCTCCACTTT
CASSQDLGTANSPLHF
>.|.|TRBV12-5|TRBJ1-4
TGTGCTAGTGGCCTCAATGAAAAACTGTTTTTT
CASGLNEKLFF
>.|.|TRBV24-1|TRBJ2-7
TGTGCCACCAGTGATTCAGGCCAGGGCTTCTACGAGCAGTACTTC
CATSDSGQGFYEQYF
>.|.|TRBV12-5|TRBJ2-3
TGTGCTAGTGGTTTGGGGCTAGCTGGCACAGATACGCAGTATTTT
CASGLGLAGTDTQYF
>.|.|TRBV19|TRBJ1-2
TGTGCCAGTAGCAAAACACAGGGTTGGGGTGGCTACACCTTC
CASSKTQGWGGYTF
>TRBD1|.|TRBV18|TRBJ2-7
TGTGCCAGCTCACCACCGGGACAGGGGGTGTCTAGTAGGGAGCAGTACTTC
CASSPPGQGVSSREQYF
>TRBD1|.|TRBV27|TRBJ1-1
TGTGCCAGCAGTGACAGGGTTTTGACTGAAGCTTTCTTT
CASSDRVLTEAFF
>.|.|TRBV10-3|TRBJ2-4
TGTGCCATCAGTGAGTCGAGCGGATCCAAAAACATTCAGTACTTC
CAISESSGSKNIQYF
>TRBD2|.|TRBV10-3|TRBJ2-2
TGTGCCATCAGGCCCCCAGCGGGGGGCGCCGGTGCGAACACCGGGGAGCTGTTTTTT
CAIRPPAGGAGANTGELFF
>.|.|TRBV2|TRBJ2-7
TGTGCCAGCGAAGGAGACAGCTACGAGCAGTACTTC
CASEGDSYEQYF
>TRBD1|.|TRBV29-1|TRBJ1-2
TGCAGCGCCGACAGGGGAACCTGGACAGGCTACACCTTC
CSADRGTWTGYTF
>.|.|TRBV18|TRBJ2-2
TGTGCCAGCCCCCGACAGGATGGTTACACCGGGGAGCTGTTTTTT
CASPRQDGYTGELFF
>.|.|TRBV19|TRBJ2-7
TGTGCCAGTAGTATAAGTGTGAGCTCCTACGAGCAGTACTTC
CASSISVSSYEQYF
>TRBD1|.|TRBV3-1/TRBV3-2|TRBJ1-2
TGTGCCAGCAGTCGGACAGGTGCCGCCCCAAGCCAACATGGCTACACCTTC
CASSRTGAAPSQHGYTF
>TRBD1|.|TRBV14|TRBJ2-1
TGTGCCAGCAGCCCGGGACAGGCCCTCCTCAGCTCCTACAATGAGCAGTTCTTC
CASSPGQALLSSYNEQFF
>TRBD1|.|TRBV7-7|TRBJ1-3
TGTGCTAGCAGCTTAGGGACAGGGGCTGGAAACACCATATATTTT
CASSLGTGAGNTIYF
>.|.|TRBV6-5|TRBJ1-5
TGTGCCAGCAGCCGGAACGACAGAGCCGATCAGCCCCAGCATTTT
CASSRNDRADQPQHF
>.|.|TRBV11-2|TRBJ2-5
TGTGCCAGCAGCCCGTTTGGGAGTAGGGAGACCCAGTACTTC
CASSPFGSRETQYF
>TRBD2|once|TRBV7-3|TRBJ2-1
TGTGCCAGCAGCCCCGGGACTAGCGGGAGGGATGAGCAGTTCTTC
CASSPGTSGRDEQFF
>.|.|TRBV5-4|TRBJ2-7
TGTGCCAGCAGCTTTAGTATTCTCCCCTACGAGCAGTACTTC
CASSFSILPYEQYF
>TRBD2|.|TRBV9|TRBJ2-1
TGTGCCAGCACCTTAGCGGGAGTAAGAGGAAGTGAGCAGTTCTTC
CASTLAGVRGSEQFF
>.|.|TRBV12-5|TRBJ2-6
TGTGCTAGTGGCCGGGGAACCTCTGGGGCCAACGTCCTGACTTTC
CASGRGTSGANVLTF